The 12 T cell receptor beta chains given below trace back to one sample, sequenced in a study of cytomegalovirus exposure and HLA in healthy donors. Primers for the PCR totalled 60 Vbeta and 13 Jbeta. Sequenced by immunoSEQ multiplex PCR; TCRdb stores in-frame clones only, minus some. The table shows over 100,000 clones, with roughly four fifths occurring only once. Sample: PBMCs. Receptors were obtained from a male donor in good health and CMV-seronegative.

This rearrangement joins TRBV6-6 to TRBJ2-7, with 8 nucleotides matching TRBD1. With V trimmed by 6 bases and J by 0 bases, 10 bases remained unmatched. From germline, CDR1 is MNHNY and CDR2 SVGAGI (reference sequence). This CDR3 comprises 16 residues. The CDR3: CASSGQGLGSSYEQYF. CDR3 DNA sequence: TGTGCCAGCAGCGGACAGGGACTGGGAAGCTCCTACGAGCAGTACTTC.

The J gene is TRBJ1-4, the V gene TRBV21-1. TRBV21-1 is an annotated pseudogene. The CDR3 length is 18 residues. The CDR3 reads CASSRTRGITRVTEKLFF. DNA of the CDR3: TGTGCCAGCAGCAGAACCCGGGGTATTACAAGGGTCACTGAAAAACTGTTTTTT.

The rearrangement uses TRBV27 and TRBJ1-2; D might be TRBD1 (5 bases). The V end was cut by 5 bases, the J end by 3 bases, with 16 bases between. CDR3 length: 15 residues. The V gene's germline CDR1 is MNHEY and CDR2 SMNVEV (reference sequence). The chain's CDR3 is CASSPGGGMYYGYTF. DNA of the CDR3: TGTGCCAGCAGTCCGGGGGGGGGAATGTACTATGGCTACACCTTC.

V usage is TRBV6-5 and J usage is TRBJ1-5, with D tentatively TRBD1 (5 bases). With 5 bases removed from V and 0 bases from J, the gap between germline ends came to 11 bases. The V gene's germline CDR1 is MNHEY and CDR2 SVGAGI. The CDR3 runs to 15 residues. This CDR3 is CASSPGLFSNQPQHF. In nucleotides, the CDR3 is TGTGCCAGCAGTCCGGGACTATTTAGCAATCAGCCCCAGCATTTT.

This chain connects TRBV23-1 to TRBJ1-2; 8 bases line up with TRBD1. TRBV23-1 is an ORF, and what it does is uncertain. This CDR3 comprises 15 residues. V lost 7 bases, J lost 3 bases, and 10 bases stayed unmatched. The CDR3 sequence is CASNHPDRGYYGYTF. In DNA, the CDR3 is TGCGCCAGCAATCACCCAGACAGGGGATACTATGGCTACACCTTC.

This clone was seen a single time. This sequence joins TRBV28 and TRBJ1-2; a weak D match, TRBD1 (5 bases). Per germline, CDR1 MDHEN and CDR2 SYDVKM. The CDR3 is made up of 13 amino acids. V gave up 2 bases and J gave up 3 bases, with 7 bases separating them. The DNA for the CDR3 is TGTGCCAGCAGTTTAGGAGGGGACTATGGCTACACCTTC. Its translation is CASSLGGDYGYTF.

The rearrangement links TRBV28 to TRBJ1-2, with 9 bases that match TRBD1. V shed 8 bases, J shed 4 bases, and the junction held 2 bases outside the gene matches. CDR1 and CDR2 (germline): MDHEN, SYDVKM. CDR3 length: 12 amino acids. CDR3 in amino acids: CASGGQGYGYTF. CDR3 DNA sequence: TGTGCCAGCGGGGGACAGGGCTATGGCTACACCTTC.

CDR3 nucleotide sequence: TGTGCCAGCAGCCCCGGAGCGGGGAATTCACCCCTCCACTTT. This translates into CASSPGAGNSPLHF. This chain links TRBV28 with TRBJ1-6; D call uncertain. V lost 6 bases to trimming and J lost 7 bases, with 13 bases between them. Germline loops: CDR1 MDHEN, CDR2 SYDVKM. The CDR3 is 14 residues long.

The rearrangement links TRBV7-3 to TRBJ2-2, with 10 positions matching TRBD1. CDR1 SGHTA and CDR2 FQGTGA come from the germline V gene. The junction had 7 bases not matched to a gene; V was cut back by 0 bases and J by 6 bases. CDR3 size: 17 residues. CDR3 sequence reads: CASSLTGTGVPPGELFF. The CDR3, as DNA: TGTGCCAGCAGCTTAACCGGGACAGGGGTCCCCCCCGGGGAGCTGTTTTTT.

This chain joins TRBV2 and TRBJ2-7; D unresolved. Germline-derived CDR1 and CDR2 are SNHLY and FYNNEI. CDR3 length equals 12 residues. V shed 2 bases and J shed 6 bases, with 8 bases lying between them. This chain's CDR3 is CASSERVLEQYF. The CDR3 DNA reads TGTGCCAGCAGTGAAAGAGTTCTCGAGCAGTACTTC.

Turning to this clone: The missing conserved phenylalanine or tryptophan at the end of this CDR3 makes a read error likely. The DNA is left out, because the CDR3 cannot be placed on it with certainty; the CDR3 is given as TCRdb lists it. This chain links TRBV12-2 with TRBJ1-2; no check of the table's D call, TRBD1, against the DNA was made. TRBV12-2 is assigned pseudogene status. The length of the CDR3 is 10 amino acids, counting both ends. CDR3 protein: CASRLAAGSV.

The chain couples TRBV7-2 to TRBJ1-6, with TRBD1 identical over 7 bases. This CDR3 spans 14 amino acids. Germline loops: CDR1 SGHTA, CDR2 FQGNSA. Unmatched junction bases numbered 1, after V lost 4 bases and J lost 4 bases. The CDR3 sequence is CASSYRGYNSPLHF. The CDR3 nucleotides are TGTGCCAGCAGCTACAGGGGATATAATTCACCCCTCCACTTT.